A single T cell receptor beta chain is shown here with its context. Antigen: not known. This entry belongs to a study of a mutant IDH1 vaccine in newly diagnosed glioma. Study at large: Either 4-6 weeks after radiotherapy alone or alongside temozolomide, vaccination was begun. Before enrollment, patients got radiotherapy alone, temozolomide alone, or mostly the combination. Among treated patients, about 62% were male and about 38% female, and mean age was 40.4 years.

Trimming left V 5 bases short and J 0 bases short, with 17 bases between. The CDR3 covers 17 residues. CDR1 and CDR2 (germline): SEHNR, FQNEAQ (reference sequence). Sample time point: week 47, end of study. A single vaccine dose contained 300 ug of mutant IDH1 20-mer peptide, and topical imiquimod was used with it. Patients in the study were vaccinated eight times, receiving shots in weeks 1, 3, 5, 7, 11, 15, 19 and 23. The table came from immunoSEQ multiplex PCR; TCRdb's copy has only in-frame clones and leaves some out. This repertoire shows tens of thousands of clones, about 65% found once; its top ten account for roughly 5%.

This sequence originates from a man aged 35-49 years with glioma. Some clones in this sample may be carry-over from other donors' samples. This material consisted of peripheral blood mononuclear cells (PBMCs), taken from a glioma patient whose treatment included an IDH1 peptide vaccine. V is TRBV7-9 and J is TRBJ1-3; maybe TRBD1 (6 bases). The CDR3 region has the DNA TGTGCCAGCAGCGACTTGACAGGAAAACTCTCTGGAAACACCATATATTTT. Translating gives CASSDLTGKLSGNTIYF.